These 12 T cell receptor beta chains came from one sample sequenced in a study of shared clonotypes between healthy human individuals. Sequencing was performed with immunoSEQ multiplex PCR; in TCRdb, only in-frame clones are kept and a portion is missing. The table includes 2,500,000 or so clones, roughly 92% detected once. Sequencing was performed on naive CD4+ T cells from PBMCs. Subset indicated: CD45RA+ positively selected. Every receptor here comes from a man younger than 30 in good health. Some clones in this sample may be carry-over from other donors' samples.

As regards this clone: This same CDR3 is encoded by further DNA sequences in the sample. The V gene is TRBV7-9, the J gene TRBJ2-5; 8 nucleotides align to TRBD1. V shed 5 bases, J shed 7 bases, and the junction held 0 bases outside the gene matches. This CDR3 is built from 11 residues. From germline, CDR1 is SEHNR and CDR2 FQNEAQ (reference sequence). The CDR3 sequence: CASSDRGTQYF. As DNA, the CDR3 is TGTGCCAGCAGCGACAGGGGGACCCAGTACTTC.

J is TRBJ2-3 and V is TRBV4-3, with 7 bases that match TRBD2. Germline loops: CDR1 LGHNA, CDR2 YSLEER. The CDR3 is 17 residues long. Trimming at V came to 0 bases and at J to 5 bases, leaving 11 bases not matched to a gene. CDR3 region: CASSQDVGGSGVDTQYF. The CDR3 nucleotides read TGCGCCAGCAGCCAAGATGTTGGCGGGAGTGGAGTAGATACGCAGTATTTT.

The genes are TRBV10-3 and TRBJ1-5; D gene uncertain. With 1 base removed from V and 7 bases from J, the gap between germline ends came to 11 bases. The CDR3 loop spans 14 amino acids. The V gene's germline CDR1 is ENHRY and CDR2 SYGVKD. CDR3 in DNA: TGTGCCATCAGTGAGTATCCGACGGAACAGCCCCAGCATTTT. This sequence encodes CAISEYPTEQPQHF.

This clone has a single count. The V gene is TRBV5-4, the J gene TRBJ2-2; tentatively, D is TRBD1 (6 bases). The CDR3 loop spans 17 amino acids. CDR1 SGHNT and CDR2 YYREEE come from the germline V gene (reference sequence). Deletions cut 0 bases from V and 1 base from J, with 13 bases between. The CDR3 DNA follows: TGTGCCAGCAGCTTGGCCACACCGGGACAGAACACCGGGGAGCTGTTTTTT. This encodes CASSLATPGQNTGELFF.

The chain employs TRBV7-3 and TRBJ2-6; the D gene could be TRBD1 or TRBD2 (5 bases each). V was cut by 1 base and J by 1 base, with 14 bases left in between. Germline V gives CDR1 SGHTA, CDR2 FQGTGA. The CDR3 consists of 18 residues. The CDR3 DNA reads as TGTGCCAGCAGCTTAATCGGTGGGGGTTCGTCTGGGGCCAACGTCCTGACTTTC. It codes for CASSLIGGGSSGANVLTF.

The chain employs TRBV15 and TRBJ1-4; D perhaps matches TRBD1 (5 bases). CDR1 is LNHNV and CDR2 is YYDKDF in the germline V gene (reference sequence). V was shortened by 2 bases and J by 4 bases, with 11 bases between the two germline ends. CDR3 length: 15 residues. The CDR3 nucleotides read TGTGCCACCAGCAGATCCGGGACCTTTAATGAAAAACTGTTTTTT. Protein sequence: CATSRSGTFNEKLFF.

The chain joins TRBV28 to TRBJ1-2; the D is unclear. Germline V gene sequence: CDR1 MDHEN, CDR2 SYDVKM. Trimming took 6 bases from V and 6 from J, leaving 14 bases between them. The CDR3 sequence is 13 residues long. The CDR3 sequence is CASSPRPEDGYTF. The CDR3 DNA reads TGTGCCAGCAGCCCCCGACCGGAGGATGGCTACACCTTC.

This chain joins TRBV18 and TRBJ1-2; D remains unclear. The CDR3 consists of 16 residues. Trimming cost V 5 bases and J 0 bases, with 16 bases left between them. In germline, CDR1 is KGHSH, CDR2 LQKENI. This CDR3 is CASSTNKAAPNYGYTF. DNA of the CDR3: TGTGCCAGCTCAACAAATAAGGCAGCCCCTAACTATGGCTACACCTTC. Drawing the rest from reference TRBV18 and TRBJ1-2, the complete variable domain is NAGVMQNPRHLVRRRGQEARLRCSPMKGHSHVYWYRQLPEEGLKFMVYLQKENIIDESGMPKERFSAEFPKEGPSILRIQQVVRGDSAAYFCASSTNKAAPNYGYTFGSGTRLTVV.

The chain recombines TRBV7-2 with TRBJ2-7, with D hard to call. Germline V gives CDR1 SGHTA, CDR2 FQGNSA. CDR3 length: 12 residues. V was pared by 4 bases and J by 6 bases, with 10 bases between. CDR3 region: CASSSTRIEQYF. CDR3 in DNA: TGTGCCAGCAGCTCCACCCGAATCGAGCAGTACTTC.

The chain recombines TRBV12-5 with TRBJ2-5; 10 bases are a match to TRBD1. The CDR3 is 15 amino acids. The germline V gene encodes CDR1 LGHNT and CDR2 FRNRAP. The CDR3 DNA reads TGTTCGGAGACCTGGGACAGGGGATTCCAAGAGACCCAGTACTTC. Amino acids: CSETWDRGFQETQYF.

The V call is TRBV21-1, the J call TRBJ1-2. TRBV21-1 is classified as a pseudogene. The CDR3 spans 16 residues. CDR3: CASSKVGRSFNYGYTF. CDR3 bases: TGTGCCAGCAGCAAAGTAGGGCGGTCATTCAACTATGGCTACACCTTC.

The chain has TRBV10-1 and TRBJ2-7, with TRBD2 matching over 10 bases. The ends lost 0 bases at V and 2 bases at J; junction bases unmatched: 10. This CDR3 comprises 18 residues. Germline V gene data show CDR1 as WNHNN and CDR2 as SYGVQD (reference sequence). CDR3 region: CASSESKEISGRAYEQYF. CDR3 nucleotide sequence: TGCGCCAGCAGTGAGTCGAAGGAGATCAGCGGGAGGGCCTACGAGCAGTACTTC.